The clone carrying this T cell receptor (beta chain) was counted a few times. The antigen remains undetermined. Germline V gene data show CDR1 as KGHDR and CDR2 as SFDVKD. V gave up 3 bases and J gave up 1 base, with 5 bases separating them. CDR3 size: 13 residues. An equimolar mix of two oligonucleotides served as the beta constant-region primer for TRBC1 and TRBC2. Ligated cDNA was amplified by four rounds of PCR with nested alpha and beta constant-region primers and SP2. MiXCR was run by TCRdb on the UMI-ligation and nested PCR reads, yielding one entry per CDR3 protein. The sample includes approximately 140,000 distinct CDR3 sequences, over 20% of them seen just once. The data were obtained in a study of naive and memory T cell subsets. The study's findings and limits: Expression changes during T cell differentiation may affect RNA-based TCR counts. Gini index rose across naive, CM, EM and EMRA in CD4 and CD8. A few larger clonotypes appeared in naive repertoires, especially CD8, possibly memory cells re-expressing CD45RA.

After CD4 positive bead selection, the CD4-negative fraction gave CD8 T cells. The receptor's source is a human donor in good health. This chain links TRBV24-1 with TRBJ1-1; D unresolved. The source material was naive CD4+ T cells from blood. The CDR3 nucleotides read TGTGCCACCAGTGATCGGCGGAACACTGAAGCTTTCTTT. Translation: CATSDRRNTEAFF.